One and the same sample provided the 21 T cell receptor beta chains below, sequenced in a study of Ad26.COV2.S vaccination and SARS-CoV-2 variants. Profiled with immunoSEQ multiplex PCR; TCRdb holds only in-frame clones, not every one. Altogether 150,000 to 200,000 clones are present, around 88% being singletons, with the ten largest covering 5% to 7%. The sequenced sample was peripheral blood, obtained after recovery from COVID-19. The receptors come from a human donor who had recovered from COVID-19.

The chain carries TRBV10-3 and TRBJ2-1; 11 bases are shared with TRBD2. The CDR3 is 15 amino acids. The germline gives CDR1 ENHRY, CDR2 SYGVKD. V trimming: 0 bases; J trimming: 9 bases; junction bases outside the gene matches: 4. This CDR3 reads CAISESTSGSPEQFF. The DNA for the CDR3 is TGTGCCATCAGTGAGTCAACTAGCGGGAGTCCTGAGCAGTTCTTC.

The gene calls are TRBV19 and TRBJ2-1; 12 nucleotides match TRBD2. Germline lookup yields CDR1 LNHDA and CDR2 SQIVND (reference sequence). CDR3 size: 17 residues. V was pared by 2 bases and J by 8 bases, with 10 bases of the junction left unmatched. The CDR3 nucleotides read TGTGCCAGTAGTATAAGCCGACTAGCGGGAGAATTGGATGAGCAGTTCTTC. It specifies CASSISRLAGELDEQFF. The whole variable domain, filled in from reference TRBV19 and TRBJ2-1, reads DGGITQSPKYLFRKEGQNVTLSCEQNLNHDAMYWYRQDPGQGLRLIYYSQIVNDFQKGDIAEGYSVSREKKESFPLTVTSAQKNPTAFYLCASSISRLAGELDEQFFGPGTRLTVL.

The chain has TRBV12-5 and TRBJ1-5; D is possibly TRBD1 (6 bases). V shed 5 bases and J shed 0 bases, with 11 bases lying between them. Germline V CDR1 and CDR2: LGHNT, FRNRAP. The CDR3 runs to 15 residues. In DNA, the CDR3 is TGTGCTAGTGGTCGGGACACCTATAGCAATCAGCCCCAGCATTTT. Its protein product is CASGRDTYSNQPQHF. Supplemented by reference TRBV12-5 and TRBJ1-5, the full variable domain reads DARVTQTPRHKVTEMGQEVTMRCQPILGHNTVFWYRQTMMQGLELLAYFRNRAPLDDSGMPKDRFSAEMPDATLATLKIQPSEPRDSAVYFCASGRDTYSNQPQHFGDGTRLSIL.

This chain links TRBV5-6 with TRBJ2-3; weak D call: TRBD2 (5 bases). The CDR3 has 15 residues. Germline CDR1 SGHDT, CDR2 YYEEEE. V shed 2 bases and J shed 0 bases, with 10 bases lying between them. The CDR3 is CASSFGGPSTDTQYF. The DNA of the CDR3 is TGTGCCAGCAGCTTCGGCGGGCCCAGCACAGATACGCAGTATTTT.

This sequence joins TRBV11-2 and TRBJ1-6; the D is unclear. The CDR3 has 13 residues. Per the germline V gene, CDR1 is SGHAT and CDR2 is FQNNGV. V lost 1 base, J lost 8 bases, and 6 bases lay in between. CDR3 nucleotide sequence: TGTGCCAGCAGCTTAGGCGCATATTCACCCCTCCACTTT. This sequence encodes CASSLGAYSPLHF.

The chain employs TRBV7-3 and TRBJ1-1; D uncertain. V was clipped by 8 bases and J by 11 bases, with 12 bases between them. This CDR3 is built from 10 residues. Per the germline V gene, CDR1 is SGHTA and CDR2 is FQGTGA. Here the CDR3 reads CASPGVGAFF. CDR3 sequence (DNA): TGTGCCAGCCCAGGCGTGGGGGCTTTCTTT.

The genes are TRBV9 and TRBJ2-7; 7 positions match TRBD1. The germline CDR1 and CDR2 sequences are SGDLS and YYNGEE. V was pared by 4 bases and J by 6 bases, with 7 bases of the junction left unmatched. CDR3 size: 13 residues. As DNA, the CDR3 is TGTGCCAGCAGCATAGGGACAGAACCCGAGCAGTACTTC. This codes for CASSIGTEPEQYF.

CDR3 DNA: TGTGCCAGCTCATCTATGACAGGAGGAGGTTCACCCCTCCACTTT. Translating gives CASSSMTGGGSPLHF. The V call is TRBV6-4, the J call TRBJ1-6; D perhaps matches TRBD1 (6 bases). The CDR3 length is 15 residues. Trimming removed 8 bases at V and 9 bases at J, with 20 bases between. Germline V gene sequence: CDR1 MRHNA, CDR2 SNTAGT.

This rearrangement joins TRBV6-2 or TRBV6-3 to TRBJ2-3, with a tentative D call TRBD2 (6 bases). This CDR3 is built from 16 residues. Per the germline V gene, CDR1 is MNHEY and CDR2 is SVGEGT. Trimming shortened V by 0 bases and J by 0 bases, and 10 bases separated the two germline ends. This CDR3 reads CASSYSRGGSTDTQYF. CDR3 coding DNA: TGTGCCAGCAGTTACTCCCGGGGAGGTAGCACAGATACGCAGTATTTT.

V usage is TRBV30 and J usage is TRBJ2-1; TRBD1 or TRBD2 may be the D gene (9 bases each). CDR3 length equals 19 residues. The germline V gene encodes CDR1 GTSNPN and CDR2 SVGIG (reference sequence). Trimming took 4 bases from V and 5 from J, leaving 30 bases between them. In DNA form, the CDR3 reads TGTGCCTGGACCCTGCCGGGACAGGGAAGGACTAGCGCCCACAATGAGCAGTTCTTC. It translates to CAWTLPGQGRTSAHNEQFF. Variable domain in full (rest from reference TRBV30 and TRBJ2-1): SQTIHQWPATLVQPVGSPLSLECTVEGTSNPNLYWYRQAAGRGLQLLFYSVGIGQISSEVPQNLSASRPQDRQFILSSKKLLLSDSGFYLCAWTLPGQGRTSAHNEQFFGPGTRLTVL.

The V call is TRBV11-3, the J call TRBJ2-1, with 12 bases identical to TRBD2. Germline V gene lookup returns CDR1 SGHNT and CDR2 YENEEA. CDR3 length: 16 residues. The V and J ends lost 5 bases and 6 bases, in that order; junction bases with no gene match: 8. CDR3 region: CASSIASGRARNEQFF. The CDR3 DNA sequence: TGTGCCAGCAGCATCGCTAGCGGGAGGGCCCGCAATGAGCAGTTCTTC.

V and J are TRBV7-2 and TRBJ2-1, with D possibly being TRBD1 or TRBD2 (6 bases each). This CDR3 is 14 amino acids long. V lost 5 bases, J lost 10 bases, and 18 bases lay in between. CDR1 is SGHTA, CDR2 FQGNSA, per germline. The CDR3 spells CASSLMWGAEEQFF. In DNA form, the CDR3 reads TGTGCCAGCAGCCTGATGTGGGGGGCGGAGGAGCAGTTCTTC. Full variable domain (rest looked up from reference TRBV7-2 and TRBJ2-1): GAGVSQSPSNKVTEKGKDVELRCDPISGHTALYWYRQSLGQGLEFLIYFQGNSAPDKSGLPSDRFSAERTGGSVSTLTIQRTQQEDSAVYLCASSLMWGAEEQFFGPGTRLTVL.

V gene TRBV2 combines with J gene TRBJ2-1; D ambiguous. CDR1 and CDR2 (germline): SNHLY, FYNNEI. Between the trimmed V and J ends, which lost 7 bases and 4 bases, there was a span of 5 bases. The CDR3 has 11 amino acids. This CDR3 is CASNGYNEQFF. The CDR3 bases are TGTGCCAGCAATGGGTACAATGAGCAGTTCTTC.

V usage is TRBV7-8 and J usage is TRBJ2-1; 7 bases agree with TRBD2. With V trimmed by 6 bases and J by 6 bases, 11 bases remained unmatched. The CDR3 totals 15 residues. CDR1 is SGHVS and CDR2 is FQNEAQ in the germline V gene. The CDR3 sequence: CASSYGWAGVNEQFF. CDR3 nucleotide sequence: TGTGCCAGCAGTTACGGGTGGGCGGGAGTCAATGAGCAGTTCTTC.

The chain recombines TRBV10-3 with TRBJ2-2, with D possibly TRBD1 on 5 matching bases. Trimming stripped 8 bases from V and 2 bases from J, with 6 bases between. Looked up from germline, CDR1 is ENHRY and CDR2 is SYGVKD. This CDR3 spans 12 amino acids. The CDR3 loop reads CAIGANTGELFF. Here the CDR3 DNA reads TGTGCCATCGGGGCCAACACCGGGGAGCTGTTTTTT.

J is TRBJ1-5 and V is TRBV13; D may be TRBD1 (6 bases). The V gene's germline CDR1 is PRHDT and CDR2 FYEKMQ (reference sequence). The CDR3 runs 13 residues. V dropped 3 bases and J dropped 7 bases, with 10 bases sitting between them. The CDR3 DNA reads TGTGCCAGCAGCTTGGGACATGGACAGCCCCAGCATTTT. Encoded protein: CASSLGHGQPQHF.

This chain connects TRBV5-8 to TRBJ2-3; 7 nucleotides agree with TRBD2. Germline V gene lookup returns CDR1 SGHTS and CDR2 YDEGEE. The CDR3 is made up of 14 amino acids. V lost 0 bases and J lost 5; bases outside the gene matches: 3. CDR3 DNA sequence: TGTGCCAGCAGCTTGGCCGGGAGGTTAGATACGCAGTATTTT. It encodes CASSLAGRLDTQYF.

This chain joins TRBV4-1 and TRBJ2-1; TRBD2 agrees at 10 bases. V dropped 2 bases and J dropped 5; count of bases not matched to a gene: 12. The CDR3 has 18 residues. From germline, CDR1 is MGHRA and CDR2 YSYEKL. Here the CDR3 DNA reads TGCGCCAGCAGCCAAAGCCCCGTGGGTAGCGGGAGGCACAATGAGCAGTTCTTC. It yields the protein CASSQSPVGSGRHNEQFF.

This sequence joins TRBV5-1 and TRBJ2-6; D perhaps matches TRBD2 (5 bases). V was shortened by 2 bases and J by 2 bases, with 11 bases between the two germline ends. The CDR3 loop spans 16 amino acids. Germline assignment: CDR1 SGHRS and CDR2 YFSETQ. CDR3 amino acids: CASSLSEGAGANVLTF. As DNA, the CDR3 is TGCGCCAGCAGCTTATCCGAGGGAGCTGGGGCCAACGTCCTGACTTTC.

The rearrangement uses TRBV11-1 and TRBJ1-1; D unresolved. The CDR3 runs 14 residues. In germline, CDR1 is SGHAT, CDR2 FQDESV (reference sequence). V was cut by 1 base and J by 6 bases, with 12 bases left in between. In DNA form, the CDR3 reads TGTGCCAGCAGCTTAGAGGAGGGTTTGGCTGAAGCTTTCTTT. This codes for CASSLEEGLAEAFF.

This chain links TRBV13 with TRBJ1-1, with D possibly TRBD1 on 5 matching bases. V was trimmed by 4 bases and J by 6 bases, leaving 9 bases between them. The CDR3 totals 12 residues. Germline lookup yields CDR1 PRHDT and CDR2 FYEKMQ (reference sequence). CDR3 protein: CASSSGIAEAFF. CDR3 DNA sequence: TGTGCCAGCAGCTCAGGGATCGCTGAAGCTTTCTTT.